The 7 T cell receptor beta chains below come from one sample, sequenced in a study of Graves' ophthalmopathy and Graves' hyperthyroidism. TCR beta CDR3 regions were amplified from RNA transcripts. HTBI primers primed a first-round RT-PCR, and a second-round multiplex PCR followed. MiXCR, run by TCRdb on the multiplex PCR reads, gives a single entry per CDR3 protein. The sample consists of under 400,000 distinct CDR3 sequences, roughly 15% of them appearing once. Sequenced input: peripheral blood. These receptors were collected from an adult man with Graves' ophthalmopathy.

The V and J genes are TRBV19 and TRBJ1-2; D is unclear. The germline V gene encodes CDR1 LNHDA and CDR2 SQIVND (reference sequence). This CDR3 is 15 amino acids long. V lost 5 bases, J lost 2 bases, and 15 bases lay in between. DNA for the CDR3: TGTGCCAGTAGTGTAGCAGAGGCCAGAAACTATGGCTACACCTTC. Its protein product is CASSVAEARNYGYTF.

This clonotype was counted ten times or more. The CDR3 spells CASSFKQGNQETQYF. CDR3 nucleotides: TGCGCCAGCAGCTTCAAACAGGGGAACCAAGAGACCCAGTACTTC. The chain recombines TRBV5-1 with TRBJ2-5; 7 nucleotides match TRBD1. The V and J ends lost 2 bases and 0 bases, in that order; junction bases with no gene match: 4. The CDR3 loop spans 15 amino acids. CDR1 is SGHRS and CDR2 is YFSETQ in the germline V gene.

This clonotype was seen many times. This chain uses TRBV4-1 with TRBJ1-6, with no clear D. This CDR3 is 15 amino acids long. Germline assignment: CDR1 MGHRA and CDR2 YSYEKL. V was clipped by 0 bases and J by 11 bases, with 14 bases between them. This CDR3 is CASSQDRGPAAPLHF. The CDR3 DNA reads TGCGCCAGCAGCCAAGATCGAGGGCCCGCGGCACCCCTCCACTTT.

V is TRBV19 and J is TRBJ1-1, with D uncertain. This CDR3 region has 15 residues. Germline V CDR1 and CDR2: LNHDA, SQIVND (reference sequence). V was clipped by 3 bases and J by 4 bases, with 15 bases between them. The CDR3 sequence is CASSMEQTGSTEAFF. Here the CDR3 DNA reads TGTGCCAGTAGTATGGAACAGACCGGGTCCACTGAAGCTTTCTTT.

This clonotype was counted ten times or more. The chain has TRBV10-3 and TRBJ2-5; 7 nucleotides align to TRBD1. Germline V gene lookup returns CDR1 ENHRY and CDR2 SYGVKD. There are 14 residues in the CDR3. Germline trimming cut 2 bases from V and 2 bases from J; bases unmatched to any gene: 2. The CDR3 sequence is CAISEGTVQETQYF. The CDR3 DNA reads TGTGCCATCAGTGAGGGGACAGTGCAAGAGACCCAGTACTTC.

This clonotype was recorded many times. The V gene is TRBV6-5, the J gene TRBJ1-5; the D gene is possibly TRBD1 (5 bases). Germline values: CDR1 MNHEY, CDR2 SVGAGI. The CDR3 has 15 amino acids. V lost 6 bases and J 5 bases, leaving 17 bases between the germline ends. The CDR3 here is CASRYRWGYDQPQHF. The CDR3 DNA follows: TGTGCCAGCAGATATCGGTGGGGGTATGATCAGCCCCAGCATTTT.

This clonotype has a handful of counts. This chain joins TRBV3-1 and TRBJ2-2; D is ambiguous. CDR3 length: 14 residues. V shed 6 bases and J shed 6 bases, with 14 bases lying between them. Per the germline V gene, CDR1 is LGHDT and CDR2 is YNNKEL (reference sequence). CDR3 sequence: CASSSVVQAGELFF. The CDR3 coding sequence is TGTGCCAGCAGTTCCGTGGTTCAAGCCGGGGAGCTGTTTTTT.